The rows below give T cell receptor beta chains drawn from one sample of a study of blood T cell repertoires in COVID-19. Data came from immunoSEQ multiplex PCR; TCRdb stores just in-frame clones and leaves some out. The data hold about 400,000 clones, with approximately 87% observed a single time. Input material: PBMCs or T cells enriched from blood (not recorded which). The receptor set was obtained from a man aged 35 to 55 in a cohort exposed to, infected with or recovered from COVID-19 (not recorded which). The CDR3 runs from the conserved cysteine through the conserved F or W. Expanded clones get a size class; other rows say once, few or many, or leave the size out.

cdr3_length	v_call	clone_size	j_call	cdr3_aa
15	TRBV27	-	TRBJ2-1	CASSLSLGAQMRQFF
14	TRBV29-1	few	TRBJ1-2	CSVHKGQGAYGYTF
13	TRBV5-1	-	TRBJ2-7	CASSLGEPGEQYF
15	TRBV5-6	-	TRBJ2-4	CASSLTRLAKNIQYF
15	TRBV18	-	TRBJ1-5	CASSPYTLRDQPQHF
13	TRBV29-1	-	TRBJ2-3	CSEQGAPTDTQYF
15	TRBV5-5	-	TRBJ2-7	CASSLVDRVLYEQYF
15	TRBV2	-	TRBJ2-1	CASSPGLAGVGEQFF
16	TRBV2	once	TRBJ2-2	CASSDPGTGGTGELFF
15	TRBV11-2	once	TRBJ1-5	CASSLAQGANQPQHF